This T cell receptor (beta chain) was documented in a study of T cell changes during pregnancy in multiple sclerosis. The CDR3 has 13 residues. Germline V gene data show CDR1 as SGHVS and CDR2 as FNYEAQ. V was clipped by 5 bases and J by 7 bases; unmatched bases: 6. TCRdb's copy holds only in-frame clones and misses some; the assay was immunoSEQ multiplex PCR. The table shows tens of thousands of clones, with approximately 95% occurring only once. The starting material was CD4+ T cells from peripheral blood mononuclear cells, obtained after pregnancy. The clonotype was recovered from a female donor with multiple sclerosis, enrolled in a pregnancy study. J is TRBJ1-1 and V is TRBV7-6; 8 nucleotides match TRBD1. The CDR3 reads CASSPQGAGEAFF. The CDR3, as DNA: TGTGCCAGCAGCCCCCAGGGGGCTGGTGAAGCTTTCTTT.